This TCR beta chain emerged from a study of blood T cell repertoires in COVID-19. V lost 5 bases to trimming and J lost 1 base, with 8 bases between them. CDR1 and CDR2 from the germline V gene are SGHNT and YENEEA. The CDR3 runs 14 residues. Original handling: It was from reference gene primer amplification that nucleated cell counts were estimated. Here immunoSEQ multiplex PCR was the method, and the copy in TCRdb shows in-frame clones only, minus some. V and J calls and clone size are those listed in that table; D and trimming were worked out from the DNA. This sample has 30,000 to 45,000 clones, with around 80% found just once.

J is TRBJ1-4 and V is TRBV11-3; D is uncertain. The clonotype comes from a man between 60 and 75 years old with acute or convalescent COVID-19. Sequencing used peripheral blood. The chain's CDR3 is CASSRSGTNEKLFF. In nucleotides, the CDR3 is TGTGCCAGCAGCCGATCAGGAACTAATGAAAAACTGTTTTTT.